This entry describes one T cell receptor beta chain. V lost 4 bases and J 1 base, leaving 10 bases between the germline ends. CDR1 and CDR2 (germline): MNHNY, SVGAGI (reference sequence). This CDR3 has 14 residues. Sequencing was performed with immunoSEQ multiplex PCR; in TCRdb, only in-frame clones are kept and a portion is missing. This sample yields nearly 80,000 clones, of which 95% to 98% are seen a single time; roughly 0.35% belongs to the top ten. This specimen comes from a study of technical replicates of blood from several donors. Sequenced input: T cells isolated from PBMCs. This clonotype originated in a human donor in good health. The J gene is TRBJ1-1, the V gene TRBV6-6; D not certain. For the CDR3, the DNA is TGTGCCAGCAGTTCGGGTCCTGGGAACACTGAAGCTTTCTTT. It translates to CASSSGPGNTEAFF.